This T cell receptor (beta chain) was observed in a study of OX40 agonist ivuxolimab in advanced cancers. Describing the broader study: Ivuxolimab was a fully human IgG2 agonistic monoclonal antibody targeting the costimulatory receptor OX40 (CD134). Intravenous ivuxolimab was administered to patients every 2 weeks at six dose levels: 0.01, 0.1, 0.3, 1.5, 3 and 10 mg/kg. The monotherapy dose-escalation portion (N of about 49 patients) of the phase I ivuxolimab trial is reported in the paper. A male proportion of almost 85% and a mean age of approximately 55 years, ranging from about 20 to 85, were recorded for the dose-escalation cohort. Partial responses were achieved by three dose-escalation patients, of whom one had hepatocellular carcinoma and two had cutaneous melanoma. Of the approximately 50 dose-escalation patients, hepatocellular carcinoma was present in about 20, melanoma in around 15, renal cell carcinoma in 9 and head and neck cancer in 9. The purpose of peripheral TCRbeta sequencing was to test whether ivuxolimab changed TCR sequence diversity and led to clonal T-cell expansion. Prior anti-PD-1, anti-PD-L1 or anti-CTLA-4 therapy was permitted, and roughly two fifths of dose-escalation patients had received checkpoint inhibitors. On the study overall, not on this receptor specifically: Clonal expansion of both CD4+ and CD8+ blood T cells was observed from baseline to week 6 at doses 0.1 to 3.0 mg/kg. The antigen specificity of the clonally expanded peripheral T cells was not determined. Low levels of normalized T-cell clonal expansion were also seen in some patients who did not respond. After ivuxolimab, CD8+ T cells had more expanded clones than CD4+ T cells on average. In the 0.1-3.0 mg/kg groups, partial responders had among the lowest normalized peripheral clonal expansion, particularly in CD8+ T cells.

Comments on this clone: Which antigen it targets is not known. No base qualities exist here, and no much larger clone lies one base off it.

CDR1 is given as LNHNV and CDR2 as YYDKDF, both from the germline V gene (reference sequence). The CDR3 holds 15 amino acids from the cysteine to the phenylalanine. Solely the CDR3 DNA is kept, with 45 bases framed from the first base. V is cut by 0 bases and J by 7 bases, and the space between the germline ends is 15 bases. Patients with autoimmune disease history or receiving systemic immunosuppression were excluded from the trial. Peripheral blood for TCR sequencing was drawn from every dose cohort at baseline, at cycle 4 day 1 and at cycle 7 day 1. Samples came from an open-label, multicenter, first-in-human phase I dose-escalation trial of ivuxolimab. Adults with locally advanced or metastatic head and neck squamous cell, hepatocellular, melanoma or renal cell carcinoma were enrolled in the trial. Before TCR sequencing, CD4+ T cells and CD8+ T cells were sorted from peripheral blood as separate populations.

For sequencing of the TCRbeta CDR3 region, genomic DNA was extracted from the sorted cells. TCRbeta CDR3 regions were sequenced using the immunoSEQ Assay. This is the immuneACCESS table as TCRdb keeps it, with only in-frame sequences that have V and J called. A part of the clones is gone; compared with another copy, unresolved V genes explain less than half, and the rest is unexplained. The sample table shows 95,000 to 100,000 clones, and 80% to 95% are seen once. The ten largest make up about 1.6% of the sample. This sequence uses TRBV15 and TRBJ2-5; perhaps TRBD1 is the D gene, with 5 bases matching. The sample was CD4+ or CD8+ T cells sorted from blood, taken in a trial of the OX40 agonist ivuxolimab. This receptor was taken from an adult with an advanced solid tumor such as melanoma, head and neck, liver or kidney cancer. The CDR3 loop reads CATSRDFGQGATQYF. Here is the DNA: TGTGCCACCAGCAGAGATTTTGGGCAGGGTGCGACCCAGTACTTC.